This TCR beta chain was sequenced for a study of metastatic and nonmetastatic thyroid tumors. None of the patients had undergone any treatment ahead of thyroid surgery. This clone has a handful of counts. TCRdb redid the clone calls on the PCR reads using MiXCR. There are under 25,000 clones in the sample; about 30% occur only once, and less than 7% lies in the top ten. The sequenced sample was blood. The sequence came from a female donor with papillary thyroid cancer or a benign thyroid nodule (not recorded which). Some clones in this sample may be carry-over from other donors' samples.

This chain's CDR3 is CASIPGLRSGGYYGYTF. CDR3 coding DNA: TGTGCCAGCATCCCCGGTTTGAGGTCCGGGGGCTATTATGGCTACACCTTC. The chain couples TRBV28 to TRBJ1-2, with TRBD1 as a possible D gene (6 bases). The V gene's germline CDR1 is MDHEN and CDR2 SYDVKM. V shed 7 bases and J shed 5 bases, with 26 bases lying between them. The CDR3 spans 17 residues.